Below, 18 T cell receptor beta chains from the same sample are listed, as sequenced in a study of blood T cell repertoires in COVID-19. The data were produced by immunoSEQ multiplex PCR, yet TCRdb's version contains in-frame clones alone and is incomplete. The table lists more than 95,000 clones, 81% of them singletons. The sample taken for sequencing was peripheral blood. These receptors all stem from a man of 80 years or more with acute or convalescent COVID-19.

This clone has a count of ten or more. CDR3 nucleotide sequence: TGTGCCACCTTTACAGGGGGGAACACTGAAGCTTTCTTT. Its translation is CATFTGGNTEAFF. The chain carries TRBV10-3 and TRBJ1-1, with 8 bases identical to TRBD1. V trimming: 10 bases; J trimming: 1 base; junction bases outside the gene matches: 5. The germline V gene encodes CDR1 ENHRY and CDR2 SYGVKD. This CDR3 spans 13 amino acids.

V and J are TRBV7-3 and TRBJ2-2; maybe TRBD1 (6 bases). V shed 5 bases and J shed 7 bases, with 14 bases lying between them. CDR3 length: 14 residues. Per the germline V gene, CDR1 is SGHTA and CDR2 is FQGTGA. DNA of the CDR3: TGTGCCAGCAGCCCAAGGGCGGACAGCGGGGAGCTGTTTTTT. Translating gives CASSPRADSGELFF.

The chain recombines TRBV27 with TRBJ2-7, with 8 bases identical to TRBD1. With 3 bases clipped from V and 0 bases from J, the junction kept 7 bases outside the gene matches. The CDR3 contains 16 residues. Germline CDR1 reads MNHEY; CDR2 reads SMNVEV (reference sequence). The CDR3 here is CASSFRGLIPSYEQYF. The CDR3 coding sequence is TGTGCCAGCAGTTTCAGGGGGCTGATCCCCTCCTACGAGCAGTACTTC.

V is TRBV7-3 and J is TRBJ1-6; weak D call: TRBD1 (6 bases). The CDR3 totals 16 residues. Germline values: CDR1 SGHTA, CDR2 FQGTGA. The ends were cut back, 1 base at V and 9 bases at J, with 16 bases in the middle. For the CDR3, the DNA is TGTGCCAGCAGCTTAAATCCCCAGGGGCTCGGTTCACCCCTCCACTTT. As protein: CASSLNPQGLGSPLHF. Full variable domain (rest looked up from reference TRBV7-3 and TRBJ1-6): GAGVSQTPSNKVTEKGKYVELRCDPISGHTALYWYRQSLGQGPEFLIYFQGTGAADDSGLPNDRFFAVRPEGSVSTLKIQRTERGDSAVYLCASSLNPQGLGSPLHFGNGTRLTVT.

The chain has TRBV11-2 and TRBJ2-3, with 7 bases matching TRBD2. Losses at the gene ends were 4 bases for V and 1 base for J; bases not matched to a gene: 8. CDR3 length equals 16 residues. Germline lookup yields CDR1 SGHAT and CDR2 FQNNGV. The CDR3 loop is CASSWGGGVGTDTQYF. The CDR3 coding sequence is TGTGCCAGCAGCTGGGGCGGGGGAGTCGGCACAGATACGCAGTATTTT.

The CDR3 DNA is TGTGCCAGCAGCCTACAGGGTCTCTATCAGCCCCAGCATTTT. Protein product: CASSLQGLYQPQHF. The chain combines TRBV6-5 with TRBJ1-5; D possibly corresponds to TRBD1 (6 bases). Looked up from germline, CDR1 is MNHEY and CDR2 is SVGAGI. Trimming shortened V by 6 bases and J by 5 bases, and 14 bases separated the two germline ends. The CDR3 consists of 14 residues.

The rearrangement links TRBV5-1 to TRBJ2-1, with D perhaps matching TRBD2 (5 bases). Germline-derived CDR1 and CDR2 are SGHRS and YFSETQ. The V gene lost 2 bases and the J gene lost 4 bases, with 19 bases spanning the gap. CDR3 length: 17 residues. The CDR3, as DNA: TGCGCCAGCAGCTTAAGGTTACTGAGCGGATCTTACAATGAGCAGTTCTTC. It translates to CASSLRLLSGSYNEQFF.

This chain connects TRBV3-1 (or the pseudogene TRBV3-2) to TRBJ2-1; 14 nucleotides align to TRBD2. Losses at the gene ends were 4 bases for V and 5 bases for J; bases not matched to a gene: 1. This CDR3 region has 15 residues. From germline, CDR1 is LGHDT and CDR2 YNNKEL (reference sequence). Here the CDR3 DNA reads TGTGCCAGCAGCCCGGGACTAGCGGGAGACAATGAGCAGTTCTTC. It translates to CASSPGLAGDNEQFF.

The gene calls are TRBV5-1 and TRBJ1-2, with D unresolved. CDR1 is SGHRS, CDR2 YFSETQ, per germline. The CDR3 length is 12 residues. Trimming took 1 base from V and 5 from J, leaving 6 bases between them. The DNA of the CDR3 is TGCGCCAGCAGCTTGACTACATATGGCTACACCTTC. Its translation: CASSLTTYGYTF.

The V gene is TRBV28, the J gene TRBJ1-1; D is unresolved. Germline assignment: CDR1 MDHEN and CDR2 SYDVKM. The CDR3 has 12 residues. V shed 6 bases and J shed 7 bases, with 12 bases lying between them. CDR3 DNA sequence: TGTGCCAGCAGCTTGGGAGTCAATGAAGCTTTCTTT. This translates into CASSLGVNEAFF.

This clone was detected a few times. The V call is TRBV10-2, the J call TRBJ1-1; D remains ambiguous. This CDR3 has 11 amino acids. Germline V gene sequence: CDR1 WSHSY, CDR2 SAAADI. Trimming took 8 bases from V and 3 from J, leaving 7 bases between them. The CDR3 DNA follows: TGCGCCAGCCGTCGGGACACTGAAGCTTTCTTT. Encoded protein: CASRRDTEAFF.

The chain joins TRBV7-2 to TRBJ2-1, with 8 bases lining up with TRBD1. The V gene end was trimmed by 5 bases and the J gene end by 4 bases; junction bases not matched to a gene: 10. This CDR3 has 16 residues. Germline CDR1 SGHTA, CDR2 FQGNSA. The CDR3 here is CASSPQDRGRYNEQFF. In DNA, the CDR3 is TGTGCCAGCAGCCCTCAAGACAGGGGACGATACAATGAGCAGTTCTTC.

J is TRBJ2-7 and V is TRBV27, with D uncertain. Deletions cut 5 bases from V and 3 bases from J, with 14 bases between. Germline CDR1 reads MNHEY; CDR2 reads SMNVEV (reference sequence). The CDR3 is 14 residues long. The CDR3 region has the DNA TGTGCCAGCAGTCCCCGAGCCCTAGACTACGAGCAGTACTTC. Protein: CASSPRALDYEQYF.

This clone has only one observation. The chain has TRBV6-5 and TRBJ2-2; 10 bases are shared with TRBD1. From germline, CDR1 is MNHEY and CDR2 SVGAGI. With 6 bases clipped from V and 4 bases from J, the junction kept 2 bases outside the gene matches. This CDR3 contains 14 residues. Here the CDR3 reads CASRGDRGTGELFF. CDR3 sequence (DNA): TGTGCCAGCAGGGGGGACAGGGGCACCGGGGAGCTGTTTTTT.

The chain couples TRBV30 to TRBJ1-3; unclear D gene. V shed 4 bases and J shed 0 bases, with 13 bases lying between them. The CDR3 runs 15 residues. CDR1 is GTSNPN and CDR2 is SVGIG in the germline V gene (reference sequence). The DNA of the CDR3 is TGTGCCTGGAAGCTGGACTCGAGCTCTGGAAACACCATATATTTT. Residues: CAWKLDSSSGNTIYF.

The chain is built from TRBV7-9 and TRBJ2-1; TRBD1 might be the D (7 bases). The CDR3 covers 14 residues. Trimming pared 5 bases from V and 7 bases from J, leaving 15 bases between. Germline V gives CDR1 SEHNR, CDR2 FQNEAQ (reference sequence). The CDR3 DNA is TGTGCCAGCAGCGGCCGGGACAGCGGGAATGAGCAGTTCTTC. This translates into CASSGRDSGNEQFF.

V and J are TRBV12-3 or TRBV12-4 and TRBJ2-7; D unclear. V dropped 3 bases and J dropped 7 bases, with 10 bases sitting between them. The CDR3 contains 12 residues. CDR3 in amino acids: CASSFYESEQYF. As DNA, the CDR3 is TGTGCCAGCAGTTTTTACGAGTCGGAGCAGTACTTC.

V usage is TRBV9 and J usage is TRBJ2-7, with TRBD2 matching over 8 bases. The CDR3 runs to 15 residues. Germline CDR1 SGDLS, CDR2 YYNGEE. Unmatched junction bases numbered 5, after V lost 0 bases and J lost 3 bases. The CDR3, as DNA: TGTGCCAGCAGCGTAGGGGGGACTAGTAACTACGAGCAGTACTTC. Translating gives CASSVGGTSNYEQYF.